A selection of T cell receptor beta chains follows, all from one sample in a study of cytomegalovirus exposure and HLA in healthy donors. The table came from immunoSEQ multiplex PCR; TCRdb's copy has only in-frame clones and leaves some out. The sample has under 150,000 clones, approximately 80% seen once; the top ten hold approximately 1.5%. The sequencing input was PBMCs. The receptors come from a man under 40 in good health and CMV-seropositive. CDR3s include the opening cysteine and the closing phenylalanine or tryptophan. A D gene is named only where the DNA matches it firmly. Clone size appears in some rows only: once, few, many, or a class for an expanded clone.

j_gene	d_gene	v_gene	abundance	CDR3nt	CDR3aa
TRBJ2-5	-	TRBV5-8	-	TGTGCCAGCAGCTTGAATAGCGGAGCCCAAGAGACCCAGTACTTC	CASSLNSGAQETQYF
TRBJ2-3	-	TRBV7-9	-	TGTGCCAGCAGCTTCCACGCGGATACGCAGTATTTT	CASSFHADTQYF
TRBJ2-7	-	TRBV4-1	-	TGCGCCAGCAGCCAAGATCTTGTAGCCCTTGAGCAGTACTTC	CASSQDLVALEQYF
TRBJ2-2	-	TRBV29-1	once	TGCAGCGTTTTATCTAGCGGGGAGCTGTTTTTT	CSVLSSGELFF
TRBJ1-5	-	TRBV7-8	-	TGTGCCAGCAGCTCCCGGGACAACAATCAGCCCCAGCATTTT	CASSSRDNNQPQHF
TRBJ1-6	TRBD1	TRBV19	-	TGTGCCAGTAGATCCTCAGACAGGGTCTCGCCCCTCCACTTT	CASRSSDRVSPLHF
TRBJ2-2	TRBD2	TRBV5-1	-	TGCGCCAGCAGTTCCCTAGCGGGGGGGCGCACCGGGGAGCTGTTTTTT	CASSSLAGGRTGELFF
TRBJ2-1	TRBD2	TRBV2	-	TGTGCCAGCAGTCGTCAGACTAGCGGGAGGTTCGTTAGTGAGCAGTTCTTC	CASSRQTSGRFVSEQFF
TRBJ2-7	TRBD2	TRBV7-6	-	TGTGCCAGCAGCTTAGCGCAGGGAGGGGTTGGCGAGCAGTACTTC	CASSLAQGGVGEQYF
TRBJ2-7	TRBD1	TRBV19	-	TGTGCCAGTAGTACTCGACAGGGTAGCTACGAGCAGTACTTC	CASSTRQGSYEQYF
TRBJ2-3	TRBD2	TRBV15	-	TGTGCCACCAGCAGGGAGGTGATAGCGGGGGGCGTGGGAGATACGCAGTATTTT	CATSREVIAGGVGDTQYF
TRBJ1-4	-	TRBV30	-	TGTGCCTGGACAGGGGCAACTAATGAAAAACTGTTTTTT	CAWTGATNEKLFF
TRBJ1-5	TRBD1	TRBV6-1	-	TGTGCCAGCAGCACAGGGGGGCTCGAGCCCCAGCATTTT	CASSTGGLEPQHF
TRBJ2-3	TRBD2	TRBV30	-	TGTGCCTGGAGTGACCCCGGGGGGTTGGGAGTAGATACGCAGTATTTT	CAWSDPGGLGVDTQYF
TRBJ1-3	-	TRBV28	-	TGTGCCAGCATCTTATCAGGGAACCGAAACACCATATATTTT	CASILSGNRNTIYF
TRBJ2-5	TRBD1	TRBV5-1	-	TGCGCCAGCAGTATCGGGACAGGGATAGAGACCCAGTACTTC	CASSIGTGIETQYF
TRBJ2-4	-	TRBV7-9	-	TGTGCCAGCAGACGGGGAAACATTCAGTACTTC	CASRRGNIQYF
TRBJ2-3	-	TRBV28	once	TGTGCCAGCCGCGACTCGCAGGGTTTCGCATCAGATACGCAGTATTTT	CASRDSQGFASDTQYF
TRBJ2-3	TRBD2	TRBV27	-	TGTGCCAGCAGTTCTAAGACTAGCGGGAGTGTAGATACGCAGTATTTT	CASSSKTSGSVDTQYF
TRBJ1-5	-	TRBV28	-	TGTGCCAGCACAGGAACAATCGACCAGCATTTT	CASTGTIDQHF
TRBJ1-5	TRBD1	TRBV6-5	-	TGTGCCAGCAGCCCGGACAGGGGGCGCGTTCAGCCCCAGCATTTT	CASSPDRGRVQPQHF
TRBJ1-6	-	TRBV5-6	-	TGTGCCAGCAGCTCAGGCGGGGACTTGGGTGGTTCACCCCTCCACTTT	CASSSGGDLGGSPLHF